One and the same sample provided the 27 T cell receptor beta chains below, sequenced in a study of EBV T-cell therapy then PD-1 blockade in nasopharyngeal carcinoma. Treatment meaning: AdE1-LMPpoly-expanded autologous EBV-specific T-cell therapy followed by anti-PD-1 nivolumab. Libraries were prepared by immunoSEQ multiplex PCR; TCRdb keeps only in-frame clonotypes and omits some of them. Among about 23,000 clones listed, 84% were seen once. No antigen is known for these receptors. Material: CD8+ T cells from blood, obtained at day 61 from a patient whose treatment included autologous EBV-specific T cells and nivolumab. The receptors originated from a man aged 35 to 55 with nasopharyngeal carcinoma.

CDR3 protein: CASSHPPGGSTEAFF. Here the CDR3 DNA reads TGCGCCAGCAGCCATCCTCCCGGTGGGAGCACTGAAGCTTTCTTT. The rearrangement links TRBV4-1 to TRBJ1-1; D unresolved. Between the trimmed V and J ends, which lost 3 bases and 4 bases, there was a span of 15 bases. This CDR3 has 15 amino acids. Germline CDR1 is MGHRA and CDR2 is YSYEKL.

The chain couples TRBV15 to TRBJ2-7; weak D call: TRBD1 (6 bases). The CDR3 runs to 16 residues. Germline loops: CDR1 LNHNV, CDR2 YYDKDF (reference sequence). V was shortened by 0 bases and J by 5 bases, with 17 bases between the two germline ends. The CDR3 protein is CATSRDRGGHPHEQYF. In DNA form, the CDR3 reads TGTGCCACCAGCAGAGATCGTGGGGGACATCCCCACGAGCAGTACTTC.

The sample holds one count of this clone. This chain joins TRBV4-1 and TRBJ1-5, with D unclear. The V gene's germline CDR1 is MGHRA and CDR2 YSYEKL. V lost 1 base and J lost 0, with 4 bases in between. The CDR3 spans 14 residues. As DNA, the CDR3 is TGCGCCAGCAGCCAAGTTTATAGCAATCAGCCCCAGCATTTT. This codes for CASSQVYSNQPQHF.

The rearrangement links TRBV7-2 to TRBJ1-2, with 7 bases lining up with TRBD1. The CDR3 length is 14 residues. Germline assignment: CDR1 SGHTA and CDR2 FQGNSA. After removal of 5 bases from V and 8 bases from J, the junction contained 11 bases not matched to a gene. The CDR3 coding sequence is TGTGCCAGCAGCCATCAGGGGGGGGCAGGAGGCTACACCTTC. It codes for CASSHQGGAGGYTF.

The CDR3 loop is CASSLGTGETKNIQYF. In DNA form, the CDR3 reads TGTGCCAGCAGCTTAGGTACAGGGGAAACCAAAAACATTCAGTACTTC. V gene TRBV7-9 combines with J gene TRBJ2-4; 7 bases line up with TRBD1. CDR1 and CDR2 (germline): SEHNR, FQNEAQ (reference sequence). This CDR3 spans 16 amino acids. Trimming removed 1 base from V and 2 bases from J; junction bases left unmatched: 5.

A few counts support this clone. V gene TRBV27 combines with J gene TRBJ1-1, with TRBD1 matching 9 bases. CDR1 is MNHEY and CDR2 is SMNVEV in the germline V gene (reference sequence). The CDR3 loop spans 15 amino acids. V was pared by 5 bases and J by 1 base, with 5 bases of the junction left unmatched. CDR3 sequence (DNA): TGTGCCAGCAGTCCTAAGGACAGGGGGAACACTGAAGCTTTCTTT. Its protein is CASSPKDRGNTEAFF.

The chain couples TRBV3-1 (or the pseudogene TRBV3-2) to TRBJ2-3; D is unclear. Germline V CDR1 and CDR2: LGHDT, YNNKEL (reference sequence). CDR3 length: 11 residues. Trimming cost V 4 bases and J 6 bases, with 5 bases left between them. For the CDR3, the DNA is TGTGCCAGCAGCCTGAGGGATACGCAGTATTTT. As protein: CASSLRDTQYF.

The chain is built from TRBV4-3 and TRBJ1-6; TRBD1 matches 9 bases. V was pared by 4 bases and J by 8 bases, with 9 bases of the junction left unmatched. CDR3 length: 16 amino acids. In germline, CDR1 is LGHNA, CDR2 YSLEER. The chain's CDR3 is CASSPQGQGHYSPLHF. CDR3 bases: TGCGCCAGCAGCCCACAGGGACAGGGTCACTATTCACCCCTCCACTTT.

The rearrangement links TRBV7-6 to TRBJ2-2; D remains unclear. The CDR3 is 12 residues long. Looked up from germline, CDR1 is SGHVS and CDR2 is FNYEAQ. V lost 6 bases, J lost 8 bases, and 10 bases lay in between. CDR3 sequence: CASSLGLGELFF. In nucleotides, the CDR3 is TGTGCCAGCAGTCTAGGTTTGGGGGAGCTGTTTTTT.

This chain connects TRBV7-3 to TRBJ2-7; D unclear. The CDR3 has 13 residues. Trimming stripped 9 bases from V and 1 base from J, with 13 bases between. CDR1 and CDR2 (germline): SGHTA, FQGTGA. The CDR3 coding sequence is TGTGCCAGTTCATCAGGTTTGTCCTACGAGCAGTACTTC. This translates into CASSSGLSYEQYF.

The chain combines TRBV6-5 with TRBJ2-7; D not resolved. Germline V CDR1 and CDR2: MNHEY, SVGAGI. The CDR3 length is 16 residues. The V end was cut by 0 bases, the J end by 1 base, with 13 bases between. Here the CDR3 reads CASSYSSGRISYEQYF. In DNA, the CDR3 is TGTGCCAGCAGTTACTCTAGTGGCAGGATTTCCTACGAGCAGTACTTC.

The CDR3 DNA reads as TGTGCCAGCAAGAAACAGGGGGGGACCACTGAAGCTTTCTTT. Amino acid sequence: CASKKQGGTTEAFF. The chain is built from TRBV6-5 and TRBJ1-1; 8 nucleotides match TRBD1. The ends lost 7 bases at V and 4 bases at J; junction bases unmatched: 8. The CDR3 runs 14 residues. Germline V gene lookup returns CDR1 MNHEY and CDR2 SVGAGI.

The chain carries TRBV9 and TRBJ1-6; D unresolved. Looked up from germline, CDR1 is SGDLS and CDR2 is YYNGEE. V lost 5 bases, J lost 8 bases, and 17 bases lay in between. The CDR3 runs 15 residues. CDR3 loop: CASSPRLGSDSPLHF. The CDR3 bases are TGTGCCAGCAGTCCCAGACTGGGTTCGGATTCACCCCTCCACTTT.

This chain connects TRBV24-1 to TRBJ2-2; no clear D gene. The germline V gene has CDR1 KGHDR and CDR2 SFDVKD. There are 11 residues in the CDR3. Trimming took 6 bases from V and 5 from J, leaving 3 bases between them. DNA of the CDR3: TGTGCCACCAGTTATACCGGGGAGCTGTTTTTT. Translation: CATSYTGELFF.

V is TRBV9 and J is TRBJ2-3, with 8 bases identical to TRBD2. V lost 3 bases and J lost 1; bases outside the gene matches: 7. The CDR3 runs to 16 residues. The germline gives CDR1 SGDLS, CDR2 YYNGEE. In DNA, the CDR3 is TGTGCCAGCAGCGCCGTAGCGGGATGGGGCACAGATACGCAGTATTTT. Its protein product is CASSAVAGWGTDTQYF.

This clone was seen a single time. V gene TRBV5-4 combines with J gene TRBJ1-2; D gene ambiguous. The CDR3 consists of 15 residues. Germline V gene sequence: CDR1 SGHNT, CDR2 YYREEE (reference sequence). V lost 3 bases and J 6 bases, leaving 18 bases between the germline ends. The DNA for the CDR3 is TGTGCCAGCAGCTCCCCTAGGGCCCTTTCCCATGGCTACACCTTC. This translates into CASSSPRALSHGYTF.

The V call is TRBV27, the J call TRBJ2-2; D gene ambiguous. This CDR3 is 13 amino acids long. Germline V gene lookup returns CDR1 MNHEY and CDR2 SMNVEV (reference sequence). V was cut by 3 bases and J by 5 bases, with 7 bases left in between. CDR3 protein: CASSFGTTGELFF. In nucleotides, the CDR3 is TGTGCCAGCAGTTTCGGTACAACCGGGGAGCTGTTTTTT.

The V gene is TRBV2, the J gene TRBJ2-1, with D tentatively TRBD1 or TRBD2 (5 bases each). CDR3 length equals 18 residues. Germline CDR1 is SNHLY and CDR2 is FYNNEI. Trimming removed 8 bases at V and 0 bases at J, with 23 bases between. The CDR3 coding sequence is TGTGCCAGCCTTCGAATCCGGGACGGCCAGAGCTCCTACAATGAGCAGTTCTTC. This gives the protein CASLRIRDGQSSYNEQFF.

The genes are TRBV7-8 and TRBJ1-5; no clear D. The CDR3 length is 14 residues. Germline V lookup: CDR1 SGHVS, CDR2 FQNEAQ. The ends were cut back, 3 bases at V and 0 bases at J, with 6 bases in the middle. The CDR3 sequence is CASSLRYSNQPQHF. The CDR3 DNA follows: TGTGCCAGCAGCTTGAGGTATAGCAATCAGCCCCAGCATTTT.

The V gene is TRBV27, the J gene TRBJ1-4; 7 bases match TRBD1. CDR1 MNHEY and CDR2 SMNVEV come from the germline V gene (reference sequence). V lost 5 bases and J lost 10; bases outside the gene matches: 13. The CDR3 has 15 residues. The CDR3 nucleotides read TGTGCCAGCAGTCTTAACAGGGGACCGGGTGCAAAACTGTTTTTT. It encodes CASSLNRGPGAKLFF.

The J gene is TRBJ2-5, the V gene TRBV6-4; 10 bases fit TRBD2. V shed 3 bases, J shed 2 bases, and the junction held 3 bases outside the gene matches. The CDR3 length is 15 residues. Looked up from germline, CDR1 is MRHNA and CDR2 is SNTAGT. Written as DNA, the CDR3 is TGTGCCAGCAGTGAACTAGCGGGGCAACAAGAGACCCAGTACTTC. Protein product: CASSELAGQQETQYF.

V gene TRBV5-5 combines with J gene TRBJ2-3; D is undetermined. From germline, CDR1 is SGHKS and CDR2 YYEKEE (reference sequence). V lost 0 bases and J lost 1, with 6 bases in between. The CDR3 extends over 14 amino acids. The DNA of the CDR3 is TGTGCCAGCAGCTTGGTAAAGCGCACAGATACGCAGTATTTT. This codes for CASSLVKRTDTQYF.

This clone has just one count. V usage is TRBV4-3 and J usage is TRBJ1-4, with TRBD1 matching over 9 bases. In germline, CDR1 is LGHNA, CDR2 YSLEER. The CDR3 spans 15 residues. After removal of 0 bases from V and 7 bases from J, the junction contained 3 bases not matched to a gene. CDR3 protein: CASSQDRTGVEKLFF. The CDR3 DNA is TGCGCCAGCAGCCAAGATAGGACAGGGGTTGAAAAACTGTTTTTT.

This clone turned up a few times. This sequence joins TRBV4-2 and TRBJ1-1; D is possibly TRBD1 (5 bases). V was clipped by 2 bases and J by 1 base, with 14 bases between them. Germline V lookup: CDR1 LGHNA, CDR2 YNFKEQ. This CDR3 contains 16 residues. As DNA, the CDR3 is TGTGCCAGCAGCCAAACGGAGAGGGGCACGAACACTGAAGCTTTCTTT. Encoded protein: CASSQTERGTNTEAFF.

The J gene is TRBJ1-2, the V gene TRBV4-1; D may be TRBD1 (6 bases). The CDR3 has 16 residues. Per germline, CDR1 MGHRA and CDR2 YSYEKL. V gave up 0 bases and J gave up 6 bases, with 17 bases separating them. The CDR3 sequence is CASSQDSSPGHNGYTF. The CDR3 DNA sequence: TGCGCCAGCAGCCAAGATAGTAGTCCGGGACATAATGGCTACACCTTC.

The chain is built from TRBV6-5 and TRBJ1-5; D is unclear. The V and J ends lost 7 bases and 0 bases respectively, with 13 bases between them. The CDR3 has 15 amino acids. In germline, CDR1 is MNHEY, CDR2 SVGAGI. The CDR3 loop is CASNSVRGSNQPQHF. CDR3 sequence (DNA): TGTGCCAGCAACAGCGTCCGTGGTAGCAATCAGCCCCAGCATTTT.

The V call is TRBV15, the J call TRBJ1-1, with D tentatively TRBD1 (5 bases). V lost 5 bases, J lost 7 bases, and 14 bases lay in between. The V gene's germline CDR1 is LNHNV and CDR2 YYDKDF (reference sequence). The CDR3 has 13 residues. CDR3 region: CATSESGQVEAFF. As DNA, the CDR3 is TGTGCCACCAGCGAGTCAGGGCAGGTTGAAGCTTTCTTT.